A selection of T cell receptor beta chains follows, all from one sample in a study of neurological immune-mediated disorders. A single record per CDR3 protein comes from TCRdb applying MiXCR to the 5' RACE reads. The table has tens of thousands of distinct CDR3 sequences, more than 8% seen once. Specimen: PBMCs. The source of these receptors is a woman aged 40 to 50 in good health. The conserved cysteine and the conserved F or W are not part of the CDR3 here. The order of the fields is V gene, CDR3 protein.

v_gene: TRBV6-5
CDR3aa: ASSSVAGSSYNEQF

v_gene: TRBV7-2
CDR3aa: ASSLGGATYEQY

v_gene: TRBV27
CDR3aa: ASTPAGGQSYNSPLH

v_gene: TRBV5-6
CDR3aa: ASSLVQGYGYT

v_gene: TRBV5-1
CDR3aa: ASSSGPISYEQY

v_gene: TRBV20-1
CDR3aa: SALTGAGANVLT

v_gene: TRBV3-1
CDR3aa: ASSQVRTDNYGYT

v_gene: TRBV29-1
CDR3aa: SVEGGSLTEAF

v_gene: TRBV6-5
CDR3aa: ASSTVGGRYNEQF

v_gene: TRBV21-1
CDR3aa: ASSPRRGTVNGYT

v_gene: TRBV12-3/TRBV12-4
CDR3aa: ASSFAGVGGEQF

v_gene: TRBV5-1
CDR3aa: ASSWTITSGGYT

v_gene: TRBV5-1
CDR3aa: ASSLWGDSSYEQY

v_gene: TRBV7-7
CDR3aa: ASSARGTDTQY

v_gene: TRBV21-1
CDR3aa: ASSKGARLNTGELF

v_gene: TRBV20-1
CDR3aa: SASTSGIDGELF

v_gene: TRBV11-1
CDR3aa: ASSSESSYNEQF

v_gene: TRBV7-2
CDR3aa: ASSSTEGRDGYT

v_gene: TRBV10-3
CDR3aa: ATESRESGELF

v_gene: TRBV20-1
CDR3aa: SALHPGNTIY

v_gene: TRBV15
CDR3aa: ATSRRTGEINTEAF

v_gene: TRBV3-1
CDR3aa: ASHGWGSSGNTIY

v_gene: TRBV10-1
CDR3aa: ASSPGRGTEAF

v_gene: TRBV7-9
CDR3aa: ASSPRDSYYEQY

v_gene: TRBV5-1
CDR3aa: ASRASSNTGELF

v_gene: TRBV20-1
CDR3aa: SARGEAAGDTGELF

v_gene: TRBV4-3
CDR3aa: ASSQDASGPNEQY

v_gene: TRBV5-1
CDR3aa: ASSLVMTATNEKLF

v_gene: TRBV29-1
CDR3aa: SARPGQGVLDTEAF